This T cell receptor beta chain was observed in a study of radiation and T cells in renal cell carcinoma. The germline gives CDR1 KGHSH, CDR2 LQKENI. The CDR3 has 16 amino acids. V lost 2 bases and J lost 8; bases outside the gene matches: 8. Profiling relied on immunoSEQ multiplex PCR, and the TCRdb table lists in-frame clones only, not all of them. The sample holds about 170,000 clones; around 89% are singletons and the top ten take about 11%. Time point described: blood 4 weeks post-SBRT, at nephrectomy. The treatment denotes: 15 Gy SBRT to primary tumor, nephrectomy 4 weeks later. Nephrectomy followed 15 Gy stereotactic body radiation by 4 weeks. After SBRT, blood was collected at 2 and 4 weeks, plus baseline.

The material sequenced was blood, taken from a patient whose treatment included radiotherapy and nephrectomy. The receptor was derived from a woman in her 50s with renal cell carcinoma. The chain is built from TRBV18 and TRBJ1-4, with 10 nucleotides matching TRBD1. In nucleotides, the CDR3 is TGTGCCAGCTCACCAAACCCCGGGACAGGGGTGGAAAAACTGTTTTTT. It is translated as CASSPNPGTGVEKLFF. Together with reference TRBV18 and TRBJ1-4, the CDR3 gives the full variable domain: NAGVMQNPRHLVRRRGQEARLRCSPMKGHSHVYWYRQLPEEGLKFMVYLQKENIIDESGMPKERFSAEFPKEGPSILRIQQVVRGDSAAYFCASSPNPGTGVEKLFFGSGTQLSVL.